Listed below are T cell receptor beta chains from one sample, sequenced in a study of shared clonotypes between healthy human individuals. Measured with immunoSEQ multiplex PCR; TCRdb has only the in-frame clones, and not every one. The table records about 110,000 clones, roughly 66% of them present only once. The sample was memory CD8+ T cells sorted from blood. These receptors were collected from a woman in her 30s in good health. CDR3s include the opening cysteine and the closing phenylalanine or tryptophan.

V	J	CDR3
TRBV29-1	TRBJ2-6	CSARGGGANVLTF
TRBV28	TRBJ2-7	CASSSTVRTEYEQYF
TRBV4-1	TRBJ2-5	CASSQEEGAKETQYF
TRBV21-1	TRBJ1-6	CASPGGGLHF
TRBV9	TRBJ2-7	CASSAGTSGKGYEQYF
TRBV6-5	TRBJ1-1	CASSWVENTEAFF
TRBV2	TRBJ1-2	CASWTGLNYGYTF
TRBV4-1	TRBJ2-7	CASSQVWTGGYEQYF
TRBV6-6	TRBJ2-7	CASSYSGQGNYEQYF
TRBV4-1	TRBJ2-1	CASSQGAPLYNEQFF
TRBV28	TRBJ2-5	CASSLTRGLTNQPQDF
TRBV25-1	TRBJ2-3	CASSVGTVSTDTQYF
TRBV28	TRBJ2-5	CASSLRTSGRYQETQYF
TRBV4-1	.	CASSLVGTGAYEQYF
TRBV11-2	TRBJ2-7	CASSPIGGTLNYEQYF
TRBV4-1	TRBJ2-1	CASSPQFGTRGFGEQFF
TRBV19	TRBJ2-1	CASTTRVAGAWNEQFF
TRBV7-8	TRBJ2-7	CASSPLRGWEAGEQYF
TRBV28	TRBJ2-7	CASSFFGGLGYEQYF
TRBV7-3	TRBJ2-2	CASSGQGAIGELFF
TRBV28	TRBJ2-7	CASSLSGFGSYEQYF
TRBV30	TRBJ1-5	CAWNSGVGQPQHF
TRBV7-9	TRBJ2-7	CASSSGGQGSSYEQYF
TRBV5-1	TRBJ2-7	CASSLEVSGVEQYF
TRBV28	TRBJ2-7	CASTPGLEASEQYF
TRBV5-1	TRBJ2-5	CASSFTSGREETQYF
TRBV27	TRBJ2-3	CASSTFGREGPEITDTQYF
TRBV2	TRBJ1-4	CASRVGYEKLFF
TRBV9	TRBJ2-1	CASSPMRLAYNEQFF
TRBV11-2	TRBJ2-6	CASSLVSGANVLTF